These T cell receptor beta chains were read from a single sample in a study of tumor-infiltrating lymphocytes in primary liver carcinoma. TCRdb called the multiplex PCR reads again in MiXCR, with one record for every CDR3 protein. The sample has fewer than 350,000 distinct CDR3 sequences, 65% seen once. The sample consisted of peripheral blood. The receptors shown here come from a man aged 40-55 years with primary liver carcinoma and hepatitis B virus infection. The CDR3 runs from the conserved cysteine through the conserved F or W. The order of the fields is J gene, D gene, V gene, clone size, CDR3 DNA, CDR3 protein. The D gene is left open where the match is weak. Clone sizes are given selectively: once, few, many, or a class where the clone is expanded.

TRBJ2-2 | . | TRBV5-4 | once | TGTGCCAGCAGCTTGGGAGGGATCTACACCGGGGAGCTGTTTTTT | CASSLGGIYTGELFF
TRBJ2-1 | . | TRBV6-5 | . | TGTGCCAGCAGTTCAGCAGTGGGCCATTACAATGAGCAGTTCTTC | CASSSAVGHYNEQFF
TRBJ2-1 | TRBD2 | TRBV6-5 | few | TGTGCCAGCAGTTCCCGCACTAGCGGGGGAAGTGAAGAGCAGTTCTTC | CASSSRTSGGSEEQFF
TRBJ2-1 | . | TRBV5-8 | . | TGTGCCAGCAGCAAGGGACCAGAGTACAATGAGCAGTTCTTC | CASSKGPEYNEQFF
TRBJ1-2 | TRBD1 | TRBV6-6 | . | TGTGCCAGCAGTTTATTGGGGACAGGGGGCGCAGAGGGCTATGGCTACACCTTC | CASSLLGTGGAEGYGYTF
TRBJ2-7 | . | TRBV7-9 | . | TGTGCCAGCAGCTTAGGGCAGGGCATCGAGCAGTACTTC | CASSLGQGIEQYF
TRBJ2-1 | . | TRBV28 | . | TGTGCCAGCAGTTTAAGTATGGGGCCAAGCTCCTACAATGAGCAGTTCTTC | CASSLSMGPSSYNEQFF
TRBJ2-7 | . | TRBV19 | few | TGTGCCAGTAGTATGTCGGCGAGCTCCTACGAGCAGTACTTC | CASSMSASSYEQYF
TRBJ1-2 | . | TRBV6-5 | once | TGTGCCAGCAACCCCGGCCGGGTACAGGACTATAGCTACACCTTC | CASNPGRVQDYSYTF
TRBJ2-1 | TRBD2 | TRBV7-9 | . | TGTGCCAGCAGCATAGCGCTTGCGGGAGTCTATAATGAGCAGTTCTTC | CASSIALAGVYNEQFF
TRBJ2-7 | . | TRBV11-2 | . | TGTGCCAGCACCCTAGGTCAGGGGCTCCCTCGCGGGCAGTACTTC | CASTLGQGLPRGQYF
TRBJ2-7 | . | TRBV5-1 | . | TGCGCCAGCAGCTTCCGCAGGGCGGGTTACGAGCAGTACTTC | CASSFRRAGYEQYF
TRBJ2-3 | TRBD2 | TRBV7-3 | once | TGTGCCAGCAGCTTAAATCCGTCTAGCGGCGGGGGGGATACGCAGTATTTT | CASSLNPSSGGGDTQYF
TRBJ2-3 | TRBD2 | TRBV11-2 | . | TGTGTCAGCAGCCTGGGACTAGCGGGGGGTGTGGATACGCAGTATTTT | CVSSLGLAGGVDTQYF
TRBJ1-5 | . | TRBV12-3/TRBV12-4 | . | TGTGCCAGCACCCTGGGAGATCAGCCCCAGCATTTT | CASTLGDQPQHF
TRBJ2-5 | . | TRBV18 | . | TGTGCCAGCTCCCCCATTGATGAACAAGCGACCCAGTACTTC | CASSPIDEQATQYF
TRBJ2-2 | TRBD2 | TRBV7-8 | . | TGTGCCAGCATCCTGCTAGCGGGAGGATTCGGGGAGCTGTTTTTT | CASILLAGGFGELFF
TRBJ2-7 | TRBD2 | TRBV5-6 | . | TGTGCCAGCAGCCAGGGACTAGCAGGAGTGATGTTCTCCTACGAGCAGTACTTC | CASSQGLAGVMFSYEQYF
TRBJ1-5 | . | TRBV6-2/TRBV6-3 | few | TGTGCCAGCAGTTACCAGGGCCCGGGGCCCCAGCATTTT | CASSYQGPGPQHF
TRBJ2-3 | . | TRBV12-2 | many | TGTGCAAGTCGCAAGGGCCCTACGGATACGCAGTATTTT | CASRKGPTDTQYF
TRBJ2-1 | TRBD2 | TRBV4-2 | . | TGTGCCAGCAGCCAAGTTTCAGCGGGATATACGGGGAATGAGCAGTTATTC | CASSQVSAGYTGNEQLF
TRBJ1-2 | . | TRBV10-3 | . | TGTGCCACTGGGACAAGGGAAAGGCGCTACACCTTC | CATGTRERRYTF